The 31 T cell receptor beta chains given below trace back to one sample, sequenced in a study of molecular identifiers for immune sequencing clone quantification. Each CDR3 protein is one row after TCRdb ran MiXCR on the PCR reads. The profile shows approximately 500,000 distinct CDR3 sequences, about 21% of them singletons. Sequences were obtained from naive CD8+ T cells from blood, with Jurkat cell RNA spiked in. Documented subset: FACS-sorted CD8+CD4-CCR7+CD45RA+ naive T cells. The receptors were sampled from a human donor in good health. Some libraries in this study had Jurkat cell RNA spiked in.

This clonotype was seen ten or more times. The chain is built from TRBV20-1 and TRBJ2-7; TRBD2 aligns across 10 bases. The ends lost 6 bases at V and 2 bases at J; junction bases unmatched: 13. The CDR3 sequence is 16 residues long. Per the germline V gene, CDR1 is DFQATT and CDR2 is SNEGSKA (reference sequence). The CDR3 sequence: CSALGGSGRPAYEQYF. The CDR3 bases are TGCAGTGCACTGGGTGGTAGCGGGAGGCCCGCCTACGAGCAGTACTTC.

This clonotype appeared once. A read error may account for a junction end that differs from germline. This chain joins TRBV28 and TRBJ2-7; perhaps TRBD2 as D (5 bases). CDR1 MDHEN and CDR2 SYDVKM come from the germline V gene. CDR3 length equals 15 residues. The CDR3 DNA follows: TGTGCCAGCAATTTATTCGAGGGTCTATCCCACGAGCAGTACTTC. It is translated as CASNLFEGLSHEQYF.

Comment on this clonotype: Since a much larger clone is just one base distant, this may be a read error. The J gene is TRBJ1-1, the V gene TRBV24-1; the D gene is possibly TRBD1 (5 bases). Trimming pared 10 bases from V and 3 bases from J, leaving 17 bases between. Germline assignment: CDR1 KGHDR and CDR2 SFDVKD. There are 14 residues in the CDR3. The CDR3, as DNA: TGTGCCACGGGGGGGGGGGACCCGGACACTGAAGCTTTCTTT. This codes for CATGGGDPDTEAFF.

This clonotype was detected many times. This sequence joins TRBV4-1 and TRBJ2-7; TRBD2 agrees at 8 bases. The CDR3 has 15 residues. Per germline, CDR1 MGHRA and CDR2 YSYEKL. V trimming: 4 bases; J trimming: 1 base; junction bases outside the gene matches: 6. In DNA form, the CDR3 reads TGCGCCAGCAGCCCGGGACTAGGGGGTTCCTACGAGCAGTACTTC. This encodes CASSPGLGGSYEQYF.

The chain employs TRBV11-2 and TRBJ2-3, with D hard to call. The germline CDR1 and CDR2 sequences are SGHAT and FQNNGV. This CDR3 is built from 15 residues. V was cut by 2 bases and J by 2 bases, with 11 bases left in between. The CDR3 sequence is CASSLTIPPTDTQYF. The CDR3 nucleotides are TGTGCCAGCAGCTTAACCATCCCCCCCACAGATACGCAGTATTTT.

The V gene is TRBV7-2, the J gene TRBJ2-7, with 9 nucleotides matching TRBD2. V was pared by 2 bases and J by 3 bases, with 5 bases of the junction left unmatched. The CDR3 spans 15 residues. Germline CDR1 reads SGHTA; CDR2 reads FQGNSA. CDR3 nucleotides: TGTGCCAGCAGCTTATGCCTAGCGGGATACTACGAGCAGTACTTC. Protein sequence: CASSLCLAGYYEQYF.

This clonotype has a count of ten or more. This chain joins TRBV9 and TRBJ1-2, with D possibly matching TRBD1 (6 bases). This CDR3 spans 14 amino acids. Germline CDR1 SGDLS, CDR2 YYNGEE. Trimming shortened V by 3 bases and J by 5 bases, and 14 bases separated the two germline ends. CDR3: CASSARQEQYGYTF. Written as DNA, the CDR3 is TGTGCCAGCAGCGCCCGACAGGAGCAATATGGCTACACCTTC.

At least ten counts were recorded for this clonotype. The rearrangement links TRBV12-3 or TRBV12-4 to TRBJ2-3, with 10 positions matching TRBD2. The CDR3 extends over 15 amino acids. Trimming at V came to 7 bases and at J to 0 bases, leaving 4 bases not matched to a gene. The CDR3 protein is CASNALAGSTDTQYF. The CDR3 bases are TGTGCCAGCAACGCACTAGCGGGAAGCACAGATACGCAGTATTTT.

Many counts were recorded for this clonotype. This chain uses TRBV6-2 or TRBV6-3 with TRBJ2-7; D not certain. CDR1 is MNHEY and CDR2 is SVGEGT in the germline V gene. The ends were cut back, 2 bases at V and 3 bases at J, with 17 bases in the middle. This CDR3 has 16 residues. CDR3 bases: TGTGCCAGCAGTTACCCGACGCTCGCAGGATACTACGAGCAGTACTTC. It is translated as CASSYPTLAGYYEQYF.

On this clonotype: Possible read error: a much larger clone is one base away. The chain is built from TRBV27 and TRBJ1-4; D ambiguous. The CDR3 has 15 residues. The V gene's germline CDR1 is MNHEY and CDR2 SMNVEV (reference sequence). The CDR3 nucleotides are TGTGCCAGCAGTTTATTGGGAGAAACTAATGAAGAACTGTTTTTT. Translating gives CASSLLGETNEELFF.

The chain links TRBV19 to TRBJ2-2; D gene ambiguous. The germline CDR1 and CDR2 sequences are LNHDA and SQIVND (reference sequence). The length of the CDR3 is 15 residues. The V and J ends lost 4 bases and 2 bases respectively, with 11 bases between them. CDR3 coding DNA: TGTGCCAGTAGTACCTGGACGTTTAACACCGGGGAGCTGTTTTTT. Its protein is CASSTWTFNTGELFF.

There are many counts of this clonotype. V usage is TRBV29-1 and J usage is TRBJ2-7, with D possibly being TRBD1 (7 bases). The CDR3 covers 11 residues. Germline V gene data show CDR1 as SQVTM and CDR2 as ANQGSEA. V was pared by 7 bases and J by 6 bases, with 13 bases between. The CDR3 reads CSARQGGEQYF. In DNA form, the CDR3 reads TGCAGCGCCAGACAGGGAGGCGAGCAGTACTTC.

Concerning this clonotype: This clone may be a read error of a much larger clone one base away. The CDR3 coding sequence is TGTGCCAGCAGCTTAGTAGAGGTCAGCGAGGGGACCCAGCACTTC. Protein: CASSLVEVSEGTQHF. The gene calls are TRBV7-9 and TRBJ2-5, with D perhaps assigned TRBD1 or TRBD2 (5 bases each). The length of the CDR3 is 15 residues. Germline assignment: CDR1 SEHNR and CDR2 FQNEAQ (reference sequence).

This clonotype was detected ten times or more. The chain joins TRBV6-5 to TRBJ2-2; 7 nucleotides line up with TRBD2. V was clipped by 5 bases and J by 2 bases; unmatched bases: 14. Germline V lookup: CDR1 MNHEY, CDR2 SVGAGI. The length of the CDR3 is 18 residues. CDR3 amino acids: CASSRTRGLAVNTGELFF. The CDR3 region has the DNA TGTGCCAGCAGTCGAACGCGAGGGCTAGCGGTTAACACCGGGGAGCTGTTTTTT.

The V and J genes are TRBV3-1 and TRBJ2-3; 7 bases agree with TRBD1. Germline CDR1 is LGHDT and CDR2 is YNNKEL (reference sequence). With V trimmed by 2 bases and J by 2 bases, 7 bases remained unmatched. The CDR3 loop spans 16 amino acids. The CDR3 is CASSQPRDRHTDTQYF. CDR3 bases: TGTGCCAGCAGCCAACCCCGGGACAGACACACAGATACGCAGTATTTT.

This rearrangement joins TRBV30 to TRBJ2-7; D unresolved. V dropped 2 bases and J dropped 0 bases, with 5 bases sitting between them. This CDR3 comprises 12 residues. Germline loops: CDR1 GTSNPN, CDR2 SVGIG (reference sequence). The CDR3 DNA is TGTGCCTGGAGTCGCGACTCCTACGAGCAGTACTTC. Translating it yields CAWSRDSYEQYF.

As concerns this clonotype: A much larger clone differs from this one at a single base, so this may be a read error. This chain links TRBV9 with TRBJ2-3, with D possibly being TRBD1 (5 bases). The CDR3 covers 15 residues. Germline-derived CDR1 and CDR2 are SGDLS and YYNGEE. The CDR3 sequence: CAGSVLPGSTDTQYF. The CDR3 DNA reads as TGTGCCGGCAGCGTGCTACCAGGGAGCACAGATACGCAGTATTTT.

In regard to this clonotype: This may be a read error, as it is one base from a much larger clone. The chain links TRBV6-5 to TRBJ2-5; 8 bases map to TRBD2. The CDR3 is 15 amino acids. V lost 2 bases, J lost 4 bases, and 6 bases stayed unmatched. Germline-derived CDR1 and CDR2 are MNHEY and SVGAGI. The DNA of the CDR3 is TGTGCCAGCAGTTACGGCGGGGGGTACCGAGAGACCCAGTACTTC. Amino acids: CASSYGGGYRETQYF.

V and J are TRBV24-1 and TRBJ2-3; 7 nucleotides match TRBD2. With V trimmed by 6 bases and J by 0 bases, 8 bases remained unmatched. Germline CDR1 KGHDR, CDR2 SFDVKD. The CDR3 sequence is 16 residues long. CDR3 DNA sequence: TGTGCCACCAGTTTCTCCCTAGCGGATAGCACAGATACGCAGTATTTT. Translating it yields CATSFSLADSTDTQYF.

This clonotype was observed a few times. The genes are TRBV7-3 and TRBJ2-3, with unresolved D. Germline V CDR1 and CDR2: SGHTA, FQGTGA. The CDR3 contains 13 residues. V lost 3 bases and J lost 4, with 8 bases in between. CDR3 in amino acids: CASSFGLPDTQYF. The CDR3 nucleotides are TGTGCCAGCAGCTTCGGCTTACCAGATACGCAGTATTTT.

As DNA, the CDR3 is TGTGCCAGCGGATCTCATACAACACCTCCTGGGGCCAACGTCCTGACTTTC. Residues: CASGSHTTPPGANVLTF. The chain carries TRBV7-9 and TRBJ2-6; no clear D gene. V lost 8 bases and J 2 bases, leaving 19 bases between the germline ends. The CDR3 spans 17 residues. The germline CDR1 and CDR2 sequences are SEHNR and FQNEAQ (reference sequence).

On this clonotype itself: A much bigger clone sits one base away, suggesting this may be a read error. This chain connects TRBV27 to TRBJ1-5; 12 nucleotides align to TRBD1. With 6 bases clipped from V and 9 bases from J, the junction kept 6 bases outside the gene matches. The CDR3 runs 14 residues. The germline V gene encodes CDR1 MNHEY and CDR2 SMNVEV (reference sequence). CDR3 residues: CASRGQGAYRPQHF. CDR3 coding DNA: TGTGCCAGCAGGGGACAGGGGGCTTATCGGCCCCAGCATTTT.

This clonotype was found a few times. The chain uses TRBV6-5 and TRBJ2-3; 7 bases are a match to TRBD1. CDR1 and CDR2 (germline): MNHEY, SVGAGI. This CDR3 has 15 residues. V was pared by 5 bases and J by 5 bases, with 10 bases of the junction left unmatched. The CDR3 region is CASSPTGVRGDTQYF. The DNA for the CDR3 is TGTGCCAGCAGTCCAACAGGGGTGAGGGGAGATACGCAGTATTTT.

The table lists this clonotype with a few counts. This rearrangement joins TRBV9 to TRBJ2-7, with D tentatively TRBD2 (6 bases). CDR1 is SGDLS, CDR2 YYNGEE, per germline. This CDR3 comprises 13 residues. Deletions cut 1 base from V and 6 bases from J, with 11 bases between. The CDR3 loop reads CASSVLGGGEQYF. The CDR3 bases are TGTGCCAGCAGCGTATTGGGAGGTGGCGAGCAGTACTTC.

This clonotype has ten or more counts. The rearrangement joins TRBV25-1 to TRBJ2-7; TRBD2 is a possible D gene (6 bases). Trimming shortened V by 2 bases and J by 7 bases, and 18 bases separated the two germline ends. Germline V gene lookup returns CDR1 MGHDK and CDR2 SYGVNS. This CDR3 has 15 residues. In DNA, the CDR3 is TGTGCCAGCAGTGAAAAAGAGCGGGCCGGGGGAGAGCAGTACTTC. Translation gives CASSEKERAGGEQYF.

This clonotype was counted at least ten times. In DNA, the CDR3 is TGCGCCAGCAGCTTAGACAGGAATATTTTAAGCACAGATACGCAGTATTTT. Its translation: CASSLDRNILSTDTQYF. This chain connects TRBV5-1 to TRBJ2-3, with D possibly being TRBD1 (6 bases). V was cut by 2 bases and J by 0 bases, with 16 bases left in between. CDR3 length: 17 amino acids. Germline loops: CDR1 SGHRS, CDR2 YFSETQ.

This clonotype showed up many times. The chain has TRBV28 and TRBJ1-5; unclear D gene. The CDR3 totals 13 residues. Trimming took 6 bases from V and 0 from J, leaving 6 bases between them. The germline V gene has CDR1 MDHEN and CDR2 SYDVKM. CDR3 region: CASRIYSNQPQHF. As DNA, the CDR3 is TGTGCCAGCAGAATTTATAGCAATCAGCCCCAGCATTTT.

The chain links TRBV4-1 to TRBJ1-4, with 9 bases identical to TRBD1. Trimming took 3 bases from V and 12 from J; bases not matched to a gene: 14. The CDR3 totals 16 residues. Germline-derived CDR1 and CDR2 are MGHRA and YSYEKL. The CDR3 coding sequence is TGCGCCAGCAGCCATCTGCCGGGACAGGGCGACGAAGAACTGTTTTTT. Protein sequence: CASSHLPGQGDEELFF.

This clonotype appeared a few times. Given a much more abundant clone one base away, this may be a read error. V is TRBV23-1 and J is TRBJ1-4; D is possibly TRBD1 (6 bases). TRBV23-1 carries the ORF label, with uncertain function. The V and J ends lost 0 bases and 6 bases respectively, with 14 bases between them. The CDR3 runs 16 residues. The CDR3, as DNA: TGCGCCAGCAGTCAATCGCAGGACAGTCCTCATGAAAAACTGTTTTTT. Translating it yields CASSQSQDSPHEKLFF.

The genes are TRBV5-6 and TRBJ1-2; maybe TRBD1 (5 bases). Per germline, CDR1 SGHDT and CDR2 YYEEEE. CDR3 size: 16 residues. Trimming removed 1 base from V and 8 bases from J, with 21 bases in between. Here the CDR3 reads CASSLSGPGVRDGYTF. As DNA, the CDR3 is TGTGCCAGCAGCTTGTCGGGTCCGGGCGTGAGGGACGGCTACACCTTC.

This clonotype was recorded once. Germline is not matched at one junction end, which may reflect a read error. The chain employs TRBV4-1 and TRBJ1-2; tentative D call: TRBD1 (6 bases). The CDR3 covers 15 residues. Germline CDR1 is MGHRA and CDR2 is YSYEKL. The CDR3 spells CASSPGQFQNYSYTF. For the CDR3, the DNA is TGCGCCAGCAGCCCTGGACAGTTCCAAAACTATAGCTACACCTTC.